This T cell receptor (beta chain) was sequenced in a study of T cells in women clearing cervical HPV infection. Study background: Cases were women with histologically confirmed HPV16-related CIN3 or worse, including a couple of invasive cancers. Controls' single incident HPV16 infection cleared within 12 months without precancer.

Comment on this clone: What it binds is unknown. With the read ending 3 residues before the CDR3 end, the germline J gene is used to fill in that end.

Trimming cost V 1 base and J 4 bases; bases outside gene matches: 6. The length of the CDR3 is 16 residues. Per germline, CDR1 KGHSH and CDR2 LQKENI. The data were produced by immunoSEQ multiplex PCR, yet TCRdb's version contains in-frame clones alone and is incomplete. The listing records about 40,000 clones. Study-wide results and caveats: T-cell numbers per sample were unknown and may explain richness differences.

The J gene is TRBJ2-2, the V gene TRBV18; 7 bases are shared with TRBD1. Sequences were obtained from blood buffy coat. This clonotype was sampled from a woman aged 18 to 69 with a cervical HPV16 infection that either progressed to CIN3+ or cleared (not recorded which). CDR3 bases read: TGTGCCAGCTCACCACAACGACAGGGTGGCACCGGGGAG. Residues: CASSPQRQGGTGE. The entire CDR3 reads CASSPQRQGGTGELFF.